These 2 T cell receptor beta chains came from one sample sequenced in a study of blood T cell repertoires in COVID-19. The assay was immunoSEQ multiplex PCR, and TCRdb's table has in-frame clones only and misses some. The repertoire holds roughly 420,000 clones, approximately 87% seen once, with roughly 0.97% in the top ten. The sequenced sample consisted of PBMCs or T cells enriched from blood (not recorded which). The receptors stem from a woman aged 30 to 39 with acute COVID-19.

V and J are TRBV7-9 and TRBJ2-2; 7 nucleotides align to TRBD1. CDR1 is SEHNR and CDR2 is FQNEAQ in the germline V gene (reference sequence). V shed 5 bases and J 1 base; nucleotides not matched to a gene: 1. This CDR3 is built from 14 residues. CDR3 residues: CASSRQGNTGELFF. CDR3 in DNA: TGTGCCAGCAGCCGACAGGGGAACACCGGGGAGCTGTTTTTT.

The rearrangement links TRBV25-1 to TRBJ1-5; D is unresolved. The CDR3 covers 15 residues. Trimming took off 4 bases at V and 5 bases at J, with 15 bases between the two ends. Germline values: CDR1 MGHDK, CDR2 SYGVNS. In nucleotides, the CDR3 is TGTGCCAGCAGTGGAGGTGGTGCCCGAGATCAGCCCCAGCATTTT. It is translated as CASSGGGARDQPQHF. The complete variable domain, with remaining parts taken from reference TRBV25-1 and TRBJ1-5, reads EADIYQTPRYLVIGTGKKITLECSQTMGHDKMYWYQQDPGMELHLIHYSYGVNSTEKGDLSSESTVSRIRTEHFPLTLESARPSHTSQYLCASSGGGARDQPQHFGDGTRLSIL.